This TCR delta chain appears in the sequencing data of a study of γδ T cells in repeated Plasmodium falciparum infection. Study background: Some Malian samples span acute malaria episodes; others come from no-transmission periods.

Germline assignment: CDR1 TSWWSYY and CDR2 QGS. The CDR3 runs 19 residues. Trimming took 2 bases from V and 6 from J; bases not matched to a gene: 21. The sample holds many counts of this clone. Its cognate antigen is unknown. The translation of this DNA and the TCRdb protein of a much larger clone differ at residue 9, probably owing to a read error; the protein shown here is translated from the DNA. TCRdb reprocessed the multiplex PCR reads using CATT. The sample contains approximately 53,000 delta-chain clones, roughly 1.8% of which appear only once. Bulk repertoires came from Vgamma9/Vdelta2+ or Vdelta2-negative gammadelta T cells flow-sorted from PBMC. Study outcomes and limitations: Waves of new clonotype selection appeared after repeated controlled infections in Vdelta2-negative, largely Vdelta1+, gammadelta T cells.

Sequenced material: gamma-delta T cells from blood. The chain recombines TRDV1 with TRDJ4; TRDD3 matches at 10 bases. This TCR was sampled from a pool of human donors (malaria-infected and uninfected, not separated). This chain's CDR3 is CALGEFHFPRTGGWVALIF. The CDR3 DNA reads as TGTGCTCTTGGGGAATTTCATTTCCCTCGTACTGGGGGATGGGTGGCCCTGATCTTT.